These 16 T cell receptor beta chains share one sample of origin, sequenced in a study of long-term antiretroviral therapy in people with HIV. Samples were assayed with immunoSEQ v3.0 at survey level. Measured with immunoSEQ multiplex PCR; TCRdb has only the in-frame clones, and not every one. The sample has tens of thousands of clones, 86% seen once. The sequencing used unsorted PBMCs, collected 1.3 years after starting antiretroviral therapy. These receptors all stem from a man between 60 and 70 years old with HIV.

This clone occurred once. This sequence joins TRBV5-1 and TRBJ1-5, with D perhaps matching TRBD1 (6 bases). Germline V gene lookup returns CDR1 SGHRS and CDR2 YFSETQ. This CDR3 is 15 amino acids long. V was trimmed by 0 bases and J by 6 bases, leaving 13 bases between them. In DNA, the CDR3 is TGCGCCAGCAGCTTGGCCGGGGGGGCGGTTCAGCCCCAGCATTTT. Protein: CASSLAGGAVQPQHF.

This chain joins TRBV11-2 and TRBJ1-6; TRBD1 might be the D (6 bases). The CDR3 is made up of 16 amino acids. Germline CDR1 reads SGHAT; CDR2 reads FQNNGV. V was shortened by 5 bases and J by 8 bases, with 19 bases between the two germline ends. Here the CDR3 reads CASSQTGLAMYSPLHF. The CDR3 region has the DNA TGTGCCAGCAGCCAAACAGGGTTGGCGATGTATTCACCCCTCCACTTT.

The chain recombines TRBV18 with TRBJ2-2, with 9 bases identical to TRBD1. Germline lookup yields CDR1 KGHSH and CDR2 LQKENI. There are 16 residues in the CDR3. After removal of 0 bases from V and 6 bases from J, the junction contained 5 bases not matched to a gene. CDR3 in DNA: TGTGCCAGCTCACCACCTGGGACAGGGTTCGCCGGGGAGCTGTTTTTT. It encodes CASSPPGTGFAGELFF. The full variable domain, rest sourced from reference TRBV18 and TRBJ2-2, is NAGVMQNPRHLVRRRGQEARLRCSPMKGHSHVYWYRQLPEEGLKFMVYLQKENIIDESGMPKERFSAEFPKEGPSILRIQQVVRGDSAAYFCASSPPGTGFAGELFFGEGSRLTVL.

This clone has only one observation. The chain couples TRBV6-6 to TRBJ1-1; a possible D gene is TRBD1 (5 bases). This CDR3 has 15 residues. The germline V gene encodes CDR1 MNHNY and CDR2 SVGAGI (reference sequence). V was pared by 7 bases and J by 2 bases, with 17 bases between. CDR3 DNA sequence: TGTGCCAGCACCGTTACGGGTCAGGGCAACACTGAAGCTTTCTTT. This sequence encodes CASTVTGQGNTEAFF.

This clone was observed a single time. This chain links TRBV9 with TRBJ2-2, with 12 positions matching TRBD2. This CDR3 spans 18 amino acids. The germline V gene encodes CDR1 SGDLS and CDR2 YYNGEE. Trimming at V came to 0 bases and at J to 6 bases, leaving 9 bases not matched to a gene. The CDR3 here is CASSVDVGLAGGAGELFF. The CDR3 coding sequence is TGTGCCAGCAGCGTAGATGTTGGGCTAGCGGGGGGGGCCGGGGAGCTGTTTTTT.

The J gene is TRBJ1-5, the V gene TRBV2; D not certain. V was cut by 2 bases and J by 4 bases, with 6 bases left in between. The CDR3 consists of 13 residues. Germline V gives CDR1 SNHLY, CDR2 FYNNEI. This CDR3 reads CASSERDNQPQHF. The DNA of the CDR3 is TGTGCCAGCAGTGAAAGGGATAATCAGCCCCAGCATTTT.

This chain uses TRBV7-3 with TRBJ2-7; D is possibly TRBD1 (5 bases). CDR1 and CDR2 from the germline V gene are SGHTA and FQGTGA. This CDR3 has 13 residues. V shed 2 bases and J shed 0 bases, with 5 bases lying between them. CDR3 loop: CASSLDSSYEQYF. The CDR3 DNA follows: TGTGCCAGCAGCTTAGACAGCTCCTACGAGCAGTACTTC.

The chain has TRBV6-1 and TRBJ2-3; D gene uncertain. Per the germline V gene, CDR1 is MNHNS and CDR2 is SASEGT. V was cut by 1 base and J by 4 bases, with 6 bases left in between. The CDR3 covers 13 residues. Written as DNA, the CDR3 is TGTGCCAGCAGTGAAGGGGTCGCAGATACGCAGTATTTT. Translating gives CASSEGVADTQYF.

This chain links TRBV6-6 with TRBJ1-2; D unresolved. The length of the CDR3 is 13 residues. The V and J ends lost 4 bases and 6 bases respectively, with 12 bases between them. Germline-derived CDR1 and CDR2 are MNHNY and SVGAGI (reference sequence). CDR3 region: CASSWREIDGYTF. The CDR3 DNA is TGTGCCAGCAGTTGGAGGGAAATCGATGGCTACACCTTC.

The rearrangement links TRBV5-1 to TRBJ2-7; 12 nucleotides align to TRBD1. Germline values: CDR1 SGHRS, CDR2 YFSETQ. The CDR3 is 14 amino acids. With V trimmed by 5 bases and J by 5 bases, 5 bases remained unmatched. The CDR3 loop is CASRTGTGGNEQYF. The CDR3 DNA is TGCGCCAGCAGAACCGGGACAGGGGGCAACGAGCAGTACTTC.

The CDR3 DNA reads as TGTGCCAGCAGTTACCCAGGGGGCGGCGGCTACACCTTC. This encodes CASSYPGGGGYTF. J is TRBJ1-2 and V is TRBV6-6; 8 bases match TRBD1. CDR3 length: 13 amino acids. In germline, CDR1 is MNHNY, CDR2 SVGAGI (reference sequence). Unmatched junction bases numbered 4, after V lost 2 bases and J lost 8 bases.

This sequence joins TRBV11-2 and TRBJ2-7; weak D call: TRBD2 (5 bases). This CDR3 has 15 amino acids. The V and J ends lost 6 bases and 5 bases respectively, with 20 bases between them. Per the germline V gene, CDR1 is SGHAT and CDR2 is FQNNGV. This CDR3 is CASSRTLAGGDEQYF. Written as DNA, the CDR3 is TGTGCCAGCAGTCGAACCCTGGCGGGCGGCGACGAGCAGTACTTC.

CDR3: CASSLMPRETQYF. The CDR3 coding sequence is TGTGCCAGCAGCTTAATGCCCCGAGAGACCCAGTACTTC. This chain uses TRBV7-3 with TRBJ2-5; D remains unclear. The CDR3 loop spans 13 amino acids. The germline V gene has CDR1 SGHTA and CDR2 FQGTGA. V was clipped by 1 base and J by 4 bases, with 7 bases between them.

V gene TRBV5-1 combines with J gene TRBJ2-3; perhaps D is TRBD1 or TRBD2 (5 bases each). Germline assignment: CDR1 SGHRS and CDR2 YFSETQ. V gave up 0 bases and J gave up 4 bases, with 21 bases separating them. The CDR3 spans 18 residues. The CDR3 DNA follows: TGCGCCAGCAGCTTGGGGTTAAACGGGGCGCCTGAGTCAGATACGCAGTATTTT. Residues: CASSLGLNGAPESDTQYF. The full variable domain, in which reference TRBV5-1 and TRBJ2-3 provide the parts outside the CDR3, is KAGVTQTPRYLIKTRGQQVTLSCSPISGHRSVSWYQQTPGQGLQFLFEYFSETQRNKGNFPGRFSGRQFSNSRSEMNVSTLELGDSALYLCASSLGLNGAPESDTQYFGPGTRLTVL.

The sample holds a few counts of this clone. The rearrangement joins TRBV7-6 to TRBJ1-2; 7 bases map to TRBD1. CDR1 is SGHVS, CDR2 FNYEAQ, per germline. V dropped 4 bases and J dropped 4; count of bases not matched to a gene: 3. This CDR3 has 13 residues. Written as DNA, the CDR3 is TGTGCCAGCAGCTCGGGACAGTTCTATGGCTACACCTTC. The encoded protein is CASSSGQFYGYTF.

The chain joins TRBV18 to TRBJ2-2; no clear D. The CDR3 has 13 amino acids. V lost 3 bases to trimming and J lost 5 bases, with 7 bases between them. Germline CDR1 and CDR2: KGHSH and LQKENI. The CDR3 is CASSPGVTGELFF. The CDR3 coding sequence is TGTGCCAGCTCACCCGGAGTGACCGGGGAGCTGTTTTTT.